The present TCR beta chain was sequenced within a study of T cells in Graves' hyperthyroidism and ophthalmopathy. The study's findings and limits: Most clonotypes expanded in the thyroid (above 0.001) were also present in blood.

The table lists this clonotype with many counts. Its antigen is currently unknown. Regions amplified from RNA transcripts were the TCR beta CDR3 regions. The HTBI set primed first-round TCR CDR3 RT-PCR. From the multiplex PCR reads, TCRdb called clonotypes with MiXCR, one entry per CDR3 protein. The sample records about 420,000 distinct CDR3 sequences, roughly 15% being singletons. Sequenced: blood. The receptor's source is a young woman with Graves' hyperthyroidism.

This chain's CDR3 is CSARQTGGEQYF. CDR3 nucleotides: TGCAGTGCTAGGCAGACAGGGGGCGAGCAGTACTTC. The genes are TRBV20-1 and TRBJ2-7; 9 bases are shared with TRBD1. The CDR3 is made up of 12 amino acids. V trimming: 3 bases; J trimming: 6 bases; junction bases outside the gene matches: 3. Germline V gene data show CDR1 as DFQATT and CDR2 as SNEGSKA (reference sequence).